Reported below is one T cell receptor (beta chain). This specimen belongs to a study of blood T cell repertoires in COVID-19. Whole-study context: There were acute and convalescent COVID-19 samples, and they came from the United States, Italy and Spain. Sample material is recorded as cDNA or gDNA derived from T cells, B-cell-depleted T cells, or PBMCs.

CDR1 and CDR2 (germline): KGHSH, LQKENI. V gave up 6 bases and J gave up 4 bases; unmatched junction bases: 9. The CDR3 loop spans 15 amino acids. Methods used by the authors: Amplification with reference gene primers provided the estimates of nucleated cell counts. Method: immunoSEQ multiplex PCR; TCRdb's copy keeps in-frame clones and lacks some. V, J and clone size are those of that table, while D and trimming were read from the DNA. Of some 180,000 clones in the sample, roughly nine tenths are singletons; the top ten hold roughly 20%. This TCR came from a man in his sixties or seventies with active or convalescent COVID-19. This chain uses TRBV18 with TRBJ2-5; 9 nucleotides line up with TRBD2. What was sequenced was peripheral blood. The CDR3 spells CASSLPGLASETQYF. As DNA, the CDR3 is TGTGCCAGCTCCCTCCCGGGACTAGCATCAGAGACCCAGTACTTC.